Included here is one T cell receptor (beta chain) sequence, with context. MiXCR, run by TCRdb on the 5' RACE reads, gives a single entry per CDR3 protein. The sample includes some 320,000 distinct CDR3 sequences, around 10% of them seen just once. The data derive from a study of T cells after yellow fever vaccination. Source: CD4+ T cells sorted from PBMCs, taken 5 days after the yellow fever booster vaccination. This TCR derives from a young man who received the YFV17D yellow fever vaccine.

CDR3 nucleotides: TGTGCCAGCAGTGTCTCGAACGGGGATACGCAGTATTTT. Its protein product is CASSVSNGDTQYF. This sequence joins TRBV6-1 and TRBJ2-3; D unclear. The CDR3 runs to 13 residues. The V and J ends lost 4 bases and 6 bases respectively, with 11 bases between them. CDR1 and CDR2 from the germline V gene are MNHNS and SASEGT.